The next 26 T cell receptor beta chains were all read from a single sample in a study of early T cells in non-severe SARS-CoV-2 infection. TCRdb re-called the 5' RACE reads through MiXCR, storing one row per CDR3 protein. The table has about 56,000 distinct CDR3 sequences, about 16% seen once. The sample consisted of whole blood, taken at baseline. Every receptor here comes from an adult who was a healthcare worker with PCR-confirmed SARS-CoV-2 infection or an uninfected control (not recorded which).

This clonotype was observed a handful of times. This chain joins TRBV10-3 and TRBJ2-5; D might be TRBD2 (6 bases). There are 16 residues in the CDR3. The ends were cut back, 6 bases at V and 5 bases at J, with 22 bases in the middle. The germline V gene encodes CDR1 ENHRY and CDR2 SYGVKD. CDR3 residues: CAISPDQRVAGETQYF. Written as DNA, the CDR3 is TGTGCCATCAGCCCCGACCAGCGGGTCGCTGGGGAGACCCAGTACTTC.

Regarding this clonotype: The junction shows a germline mismatch at one end, possibly a read error. This chain joins TRBV29-1 and TRBJ2-7; D is perhaps TRBD2 (7 bases). Per germline, CDR1 SQVTM and CDR2 ANQGSEA. The CDR3 is 15 amino acids. CDR3 DNA sequence: TGCGGCGTGGGGGGGGCTCTTCGCAGCTCCTACGAGCAGTACTTC. Translating it yields CGVGGALRSSYEQYF.

The chain combines TRBV7-9 with TRBJ2-1; perhaps TRBD2 as D (6 bases). This CDR3 spans 17 amino acids. Germline CDR1 SEHNR, CDR2 FQNEAQ (reference sequence). V shed 5 bases and J shed 3 bases, with 20 bases lying between them. The CDR3 nucleotides read TGTGCCAGCAGCCAATATGTACGCGGGAAATTCTACAATGAGCAGTTCTTC. This sequence encodes CASSQYVRGKFYNEQFF.

This clonotype has more than one count but fewer than ten. The rearrangement uses TRBV7-8 and TRBJ2-3, with 12 bases lining up with TRBD2. Per the germline V gene, CDR1 is SGHVS and CDR2 is FQNEAQ. The CDR3 contains 20 residues. The J segment lost 1 base and the V segment lost 5 bases, leaving 16 bases of the junction unmatched. The CDR3: CASSPKLGPSGGVRTDTQYF. The CDR3 DNA sequence: TGTGCCAGCAGCCCGAAGTTAGGGCCTAGCGGGGGGGTCCGCACAGATACGCAGTATTTT.

This clonotype was seen more than once but under ten times. V usage is TRBV28 and J usage is TRBJ2-7, with 10 bases aligning to TRBD2. Germline trimming cut 5 bases from V and 4 bases from J; bases unmatched to any gene: 11. Germline CDR1 is MDHEN and CDR2 is SYDVKM. This CDR3 spans 16 amino acids. The CDR3 is CASSPRTSGKGYEQYF. As DNA, the CDR3 is TGTGCCAGCAGTCCCCGCACTAGCGGGAAGGGTTACGAGCAGTACTTC.

V and J are TRBV30 and TRBJ1-4; D perhaps matches TRBD1 (5 bases). The CDR3 length is 13 residues. Looked up from germline, CDR1 is GTSNPN and CDR2 is SVGIG (reference sequence). Trimming cost V 0 bases and J 5 bases, with 7 bases left between them. This CDR3 reads CAWSVQVNEKLFF. CDR3 DNA sequence: TGTGCCTGGAGTGTACAGGTCAATGAAAAACTGTTTTTT.

The rearrangement links TRBV6-5 to TRBJ2-6; maybe TRBD2 (5 bases). The ends were cut back, 5 bases at V and 5 bases at J, with 13 bases in the middle. Germline V gene lookup returns CDR1 MNHEY and CDR2 SVGAGI. The length of the CDR3 is 15 residues. The DNA for the CDR3 is TGTGCCAGCAGTCCCCTGCTCGGGAGGGCCAACGTCCTGACTTTC. Translation gives CASSPLLGRANVLTF.

This clonotype was counted a few times. This sequence joins TRBV3-1 and TRBJ2-5; the D gene is possibly TRBD2 (6 bases). The CDR3 length is 14 residues. Germline V lookup: CDR1 LGHDT, CDR2 YNNKEL (reference sequence). V was cut by 6 bases and J by 3 bases, with 14 bases left in between. CDR3 nucleotides: TGTGCCAGCAGACCGTTAGCGGTTGAAGAGACCCAGTACTTC. Translating it yields CASRPLAVEETQYF.

The V call is TRBV25-1, the J call TRBJ2-1; possibly TRBD1 or TRBD2 for D (5 bases each). With 8 bases removed from V and 4 bases from J, the gap between germline ends came to 21 bases. The CDR3 contains 16 residues. Germline assignment: CDR1 MGHDK and CDR2 SYGVNS. For the CDR3, the DNA is TGTGCCAGCCTTTCGGATTCGGGGCAGACTTACAATGAGCAGTTCTTC. It translates to CASLSDSGQTYNEQFF.

This clonotype appeared a few times. This chain joins TRBV18 and TRBJ1-1; weak D call: TRBD1 (6 bases). The CDR3 loop spans 15 amino acids. Trimming removed 3 bases at V and 1 base at J, with 12 bases between. Germline-derived CDR1 and CDR2 are KGHSH and LQKENI. In DNA form, the CDR3 reads TGTGCCAGCTCACCGCCACAGGGTTGGAACACTGAAGCTTTCTTT. This translates into CASSPPQGWNTEAFF.

The gene calls are TRBV27 and TRBJ2-4; 9 bases align to TRBD1. Losses at the gene ends were 0 bases for V and 6 bases for J; bases not matched to a gene: 3. The CDR3 sequence is 15 residues long. The germline V gene has CDR1 MNHEY and CDR2 SMNVEV (reference sequence). CDR3 DNA: TGTGCCAGCAGTTTATCCGGGACAGGGCTAAACATTCAGTACTTC. As protein: CASSLSGTGLNIQYF.

This clonotype was seen only a few times. The rearrangement joins TRBV28 to TRBJ1-6; tentatively, D is TRBD1 (6 bases). The ends were cut back, 2 bases at V and 0 bases at J, with 8 bases in the middle. There are 16 residues in the CDR3. Germline assignment: CDR1 MDHEN and CDR2 SYDVKM. CDR3 protein: CASSLTGSSYNSPLHF. The CDR3 coding sequence is TGTGCCAGCAGTTTAACAGGGAGCTCCTATAATTCACCCCTCCACTTT.

This clonotype was observed at least ten times. The V gene is TRBV7-3, the J gene TRBJ2-7; D remains unclear. In germline, CDR1 is SGHTA, CDR2 FQGTGA. The V end was cut by 5 bases, the J end by 4 bases, with 12 bases between. The CDR3 has 13 amino acids. DNA of the CDR3: TGTGCCAGCAGCCAAACCGTGGGATACGAGCAGTACTTC. It yields the protein CASSQTVGYEQYF.

Ten or more counts support this clonotype. The genes are TRBV7-8 and TRBJ1-1; the match to TRBD1 covers 7 bases. After removal of 5 bases from V and 1 base from J, the junction contained 7 bases not matched to a gene. CDR1 SGHVS and CDR2 FQNEAQ come from the germline V gene. The CDR3 is made up of 15 amino acids. CDR3 sequence: CASSPQTGSNTEAFF. The CDR3 coding sequence is TGTGCCAGCAGCCCTCAGACAGGGTCGAACACTGAAGCTTTCTTT.

This clonotype was counted a few times. The chain employs TRBV29-1 and TRBJ2-3, with 10 bases lining up with TRBD2. Germline CDR1 reads SQVTM; CDR2 reads ANQGSEA. The CDR3 spans 16 residues. J was trimmed by 2 bases and V by 7 bases; bases with no gene match: 12. CDR3 region: CSAEGASGGDTDTQYF. The CDR3 DNA follows: TGCAGCGCCGAGGGGGCTAGCGGGGGAGACACAGATACGCAGTATTTT.

This clonotype was counted ten times or more. This rearrangement joins TRBV5-1 to TRBJ1-4; tentative D call: TRBD1 (5 bases). Trimming removed 7 bases at V and 0 bases at J, with 7 bases between. The germline gives CDR1 SGHRS, CDR2 YFSETQ. This CDR3 contains 13 residues. The CDR3: CASRDSTNEKLFF. CDR3 in DNA: TGCGCCAGCCGGGACTCAACTAATGAAAAACTGTTTTTT.

Only a few counts were recorded for this clonotype. The chain recombines TRBV20-1 with TRBJ2-2; TRBD2 is a possible D gene (6 bases). The CDR3 loop spans 14 amino acids. Trimming stripped 5 bases from V and 2 bases from J, with 12 bases between. Germline V CDR1 and CDR2: DFQATT, SNEGSKA (reference sequence). The CDR3 sequence is CSADRLGNTGELFF. In DNA, the CDR3 is TGCAGTGCTGACCGACTAGGAAACACCGGGGAGCTGTTTTTT.

The chain links TRBV5-1 to TRBJ1-1, with no clear D. Trimming left V 3 bases short and J 5 bases short, with 14 bases between. Germline V gene sequence: CDR1 SGHRS, CDR2 YFSETQ. The CDR3 runs 14 residues. CDR3 sequence (DNA): TGCGCCAGCAGCTCAAGCAACTCGAGGACTGAAGCTTTCTTT. It is translated as CASSSSNSRTEAFF.

This clonotype was counted only a few times. J is TRBJ1-6 and V is TRBV6-5; 7 bases are a match to TRBD1. The germline V gene encodes CDR1 MNHEY and CDR2 SVGAGI. The junction had 9 bases not matched to a gene; V was cut back by 0 bases and J by 10 bases. The CDR3 runs 16 residues. This CDR3 reads CASSYSTGTTRSPLHF. The CDR3 coding sequence is TGTGCCAGCAGTTACTCGACAGGGACCACGAGATCACCCCTCCACTTT.

This clonotype has just a few counts. The chain uses TRBV20-1 and TRBJ2-1; 9 bases are a match to TRBD2. CDR3 length: 15 residues. CDR1 DFQATT and CDR2 SNEGSKA come from the germline V gene (reference sequence). V trimming: 1 base; J trimming: 2 bases; junction bases outside the gene matches: 3. The CDR3 is CSARALAGTYNEQFF. The DNA of the CDR3 is TGCAGTGCTAGAGCTCTAGCGGGGACCTACAATGAGCAGTTCTTC.

There are many counts of this clonotype. This chain links TRBV5-1 with TRBJ2-2; 9 bases line up with TRBD1. V lost 7 bases to trimming and J lost 3 bases; unmatched junction nucleotides: 4. The CDR3 runs to 14 residues. CDR1 is SGHRS and CDR2 is YFSETQ in the germline V gene. In DNA form, the CDR3 reads TGCGCCAGCGGGACAGGGAGTTACACCGGGGAGCTGTTTTTT. Amino acids: CASGTGSYTGELFF.

The chain carries TRBV2 and TRBJ2-4, with D possibly matching TRBD2 (6 bases). This CDR3 is 13 amino acids long. Germline V gene data show CDR1 as SNHLY and CDR2 as FYNNEI. The ends were cut back, 8 bases at V and 5 bases at J, with 13 bases in the middle. The CDR3 nucleotides read TGTGCCAGCGCCAGAGAGCGGGAAAACATTCAGTACTTC. Protein sequence: CASARERENIQYF.

The sample holds a few counts of this clonotype. The chain is built from TRBV10-3 and TRBJ1-2, with 7 bases identical to TRBD1. Per germline, CDR1 ENHRY and CDR2 SYGVKD. The CDR3 extends over 13 amino acids. The J segment lost 7 bases and the V segment lost 4 bases, leaving 6 bases of the junction unmatched. The CDR3 protein is CAISVKGAPGYTF. The CDR3 nucleotides read TGTGCCATCAGTGTAAAGGGGGCGCCTGGCTACACCTTC.

This clonotype appeared a few times. The chain joins TRBV7-8 to TRBJ2-5, with TRBD1 matching 9 bases. The CDR3 length is 14 residues. J gave up 4 bases and V 4 bases, and 4 bases lay outside the gene matches. CDR1 is SGHVS, CDR2 FQNEAQ, per germline. The CDR3 nucleotides are TGTGCCAGCAGCTGGGACAGGGCGGGAGAGACCCAGTACTTC. Amino acids: CASSWDRAGETQYF.

This clonotype was seen a few times. The chain is built from TRBV18 and TRBJ2-1; the D gene is possibly TRBD2 (5 bases). Germline V gene data show CDR1 as KGHSH and CDR2 as LQKENI. The CDR3 extends over 17 amino acids. Trimming shortened V by 3 bases and J by 0 bases, and 15 bases separated the two germline ends. This CDR3 is CASSPTPGESSYNEQFF. CDR3 bases: TGTGCCAGCTCACCTACCCCTGGGGAGAGCTCCTACAATGAGCAGTTCTTC.

The chain links TRBV18 to TRBJ1-1, with no clear D. CDR1 and CDR2 (germline): KGHSH, LQKENI. The CDR3 extends over 12 amino acids. With 1 base removed from V and 9 bases from J, the gap between germline ends came to 9 bases. The CDR3 is CASSPQEYQAFF. The CDR3 DNA sequence: TGTGCCAGCTCACCACAGGAATATCAAGCTTTCTTT.